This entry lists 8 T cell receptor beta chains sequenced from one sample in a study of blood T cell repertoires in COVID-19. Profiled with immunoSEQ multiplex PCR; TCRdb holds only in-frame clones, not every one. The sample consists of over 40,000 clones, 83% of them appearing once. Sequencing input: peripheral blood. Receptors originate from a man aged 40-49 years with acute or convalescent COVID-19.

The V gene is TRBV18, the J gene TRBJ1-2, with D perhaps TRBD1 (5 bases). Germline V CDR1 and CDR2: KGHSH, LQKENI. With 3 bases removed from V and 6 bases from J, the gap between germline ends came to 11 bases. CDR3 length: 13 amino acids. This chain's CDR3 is CASSPKPGHGYTF. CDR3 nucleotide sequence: TGTGCCAGCTCACCCAAACCAGGGCATGGCTACACCTTC.

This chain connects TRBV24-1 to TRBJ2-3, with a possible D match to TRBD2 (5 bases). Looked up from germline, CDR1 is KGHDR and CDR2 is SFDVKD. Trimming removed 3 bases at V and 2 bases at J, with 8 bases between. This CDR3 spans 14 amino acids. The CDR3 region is CATSDPSFTDTQYF. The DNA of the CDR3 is TGTGCCACCAGTGATCCTAGCTTCACAGATACGCAGTATTTT.

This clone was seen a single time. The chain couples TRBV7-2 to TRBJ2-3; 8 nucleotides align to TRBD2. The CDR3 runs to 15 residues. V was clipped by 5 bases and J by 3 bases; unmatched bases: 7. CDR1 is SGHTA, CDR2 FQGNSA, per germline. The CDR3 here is CASSLAGGTTDTQYF. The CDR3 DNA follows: TGTGCCAGCAGCCTGGCGGGGGGCACTACAGATACGCAGTATTTT.

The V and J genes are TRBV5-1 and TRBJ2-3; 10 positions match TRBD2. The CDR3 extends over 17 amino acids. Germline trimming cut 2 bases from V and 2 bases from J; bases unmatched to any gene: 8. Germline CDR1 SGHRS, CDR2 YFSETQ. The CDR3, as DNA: TGCGCCAGCAGCTTCCAGGCTAGCGGGAGAGTCACAGATACGCAGTATTTT. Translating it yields CASSFQASGRVTDTQYF.

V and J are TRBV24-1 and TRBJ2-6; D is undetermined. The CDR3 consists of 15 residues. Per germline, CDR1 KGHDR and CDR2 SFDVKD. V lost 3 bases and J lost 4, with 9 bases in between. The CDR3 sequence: CATSDTTSGANVLTF. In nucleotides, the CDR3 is TGTGCCACCAGTGATACAACCTCCGGGGCCAACGTCCTGACTTTC.

The CDR3 is CASSPIQDSPLLV. The CDR3 region has the DNA TGTGCCAGCTCACCAATCCAGGACAGCCCATTACTCGTC. The rearrangement joins TRBV18 to TRBJ2-7; tentatively, D is TRBD1 (6 bases). The CDR3 is 13 amino acids. Per the germline V gene, CDR1 is KGHSH and CDR2 is LQKENI.

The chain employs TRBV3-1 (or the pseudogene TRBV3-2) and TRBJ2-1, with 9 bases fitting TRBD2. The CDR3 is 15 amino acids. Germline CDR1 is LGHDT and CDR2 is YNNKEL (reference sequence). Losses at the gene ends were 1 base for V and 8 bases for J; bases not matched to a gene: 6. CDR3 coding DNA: TGTGCCAGCAGCCAAGTCCGCGGGGGGGCTCATGAGCAGTTCTTC. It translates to CASSQVRGGAHEQFF.

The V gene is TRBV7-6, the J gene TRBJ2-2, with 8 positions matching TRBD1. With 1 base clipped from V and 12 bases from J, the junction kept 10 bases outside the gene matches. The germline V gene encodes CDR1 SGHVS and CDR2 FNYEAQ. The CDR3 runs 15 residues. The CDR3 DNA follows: TGTGCCAGCAGCTTAGGGGAGCGTCAGGGGGCAAAGCTGTTTTTT. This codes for CASSLGERQGAKLFF.